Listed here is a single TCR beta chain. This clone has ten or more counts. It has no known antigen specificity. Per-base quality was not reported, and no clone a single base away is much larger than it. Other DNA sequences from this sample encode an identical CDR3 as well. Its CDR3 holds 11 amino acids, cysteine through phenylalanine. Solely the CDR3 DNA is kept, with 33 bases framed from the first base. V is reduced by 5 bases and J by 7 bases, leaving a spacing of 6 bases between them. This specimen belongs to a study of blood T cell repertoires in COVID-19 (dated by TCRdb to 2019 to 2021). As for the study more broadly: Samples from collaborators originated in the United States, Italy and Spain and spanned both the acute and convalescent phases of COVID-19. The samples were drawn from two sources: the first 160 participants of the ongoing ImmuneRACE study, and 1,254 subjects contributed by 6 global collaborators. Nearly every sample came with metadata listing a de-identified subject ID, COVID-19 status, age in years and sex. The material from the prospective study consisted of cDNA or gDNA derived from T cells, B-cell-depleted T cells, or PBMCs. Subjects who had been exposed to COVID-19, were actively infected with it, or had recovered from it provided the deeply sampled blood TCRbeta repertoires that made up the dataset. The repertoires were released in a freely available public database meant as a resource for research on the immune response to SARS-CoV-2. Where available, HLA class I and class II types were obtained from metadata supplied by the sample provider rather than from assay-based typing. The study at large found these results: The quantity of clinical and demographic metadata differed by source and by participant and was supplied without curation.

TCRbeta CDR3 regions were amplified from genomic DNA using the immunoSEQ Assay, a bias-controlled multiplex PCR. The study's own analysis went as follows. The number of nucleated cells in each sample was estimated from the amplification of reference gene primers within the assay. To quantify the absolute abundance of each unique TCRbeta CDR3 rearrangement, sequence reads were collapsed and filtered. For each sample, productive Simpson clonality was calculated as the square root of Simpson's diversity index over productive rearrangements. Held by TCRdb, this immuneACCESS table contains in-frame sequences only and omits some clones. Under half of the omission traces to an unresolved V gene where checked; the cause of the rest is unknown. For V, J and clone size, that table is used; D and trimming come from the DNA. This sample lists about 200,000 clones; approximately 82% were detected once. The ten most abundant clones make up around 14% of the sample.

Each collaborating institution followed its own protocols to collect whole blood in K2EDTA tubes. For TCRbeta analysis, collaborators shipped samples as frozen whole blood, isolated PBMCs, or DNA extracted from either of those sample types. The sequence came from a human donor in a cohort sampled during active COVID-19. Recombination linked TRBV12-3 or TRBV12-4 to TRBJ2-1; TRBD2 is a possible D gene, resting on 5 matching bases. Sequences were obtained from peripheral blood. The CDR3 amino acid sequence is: CASSPGNEQFF. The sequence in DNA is TGTGCCAGCAGTCCGGGGAATGAGCAGTTCTTC.